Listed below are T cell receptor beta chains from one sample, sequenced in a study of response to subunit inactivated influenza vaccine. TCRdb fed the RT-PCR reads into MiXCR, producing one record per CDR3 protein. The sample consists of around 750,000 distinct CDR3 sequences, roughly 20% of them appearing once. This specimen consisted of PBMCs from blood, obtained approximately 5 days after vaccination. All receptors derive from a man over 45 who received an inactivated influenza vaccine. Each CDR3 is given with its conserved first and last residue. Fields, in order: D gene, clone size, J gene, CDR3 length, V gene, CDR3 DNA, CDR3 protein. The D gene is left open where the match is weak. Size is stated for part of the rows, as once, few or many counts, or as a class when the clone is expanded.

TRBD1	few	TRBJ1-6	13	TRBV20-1	TGCAGTGCTTTTGGGACAGGGAATTCACCCCTCCACTTT	CSAFGTGNSPLHF
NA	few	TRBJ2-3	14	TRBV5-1	TGCGCCAGCAGCGGACACCCACAAACAGATACGCAGTATTTT	CASSGHPQTDTQYF
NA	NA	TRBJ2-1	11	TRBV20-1	TGCAGTGCTACCTGGGGTTACCCGCAGTTCTTC	CSATWGYPQFF
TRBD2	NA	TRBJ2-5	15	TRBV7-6	TGTGCCAGCAGCACGCGGGGGGCCTTAGGGGAGACCCAGTACTTC	CASSTRGALGETQYF
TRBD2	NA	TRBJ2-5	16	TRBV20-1	TGCAGTGCTAGAGTGGGGGCTAGCGGGAGGACGGCGACCCAGTACTTC	CSARVGASGRTATQYF
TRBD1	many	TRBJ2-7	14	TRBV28	TGTGCCAGCAGTCGGACAGGGAGCCCCTACGAGCAGTACTTC	CASSRTGSPYEQYF
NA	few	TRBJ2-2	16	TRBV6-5	TGTGCCAGCAGTTATCGCGAACCGTTAAACACCGGGGAGCTGTTTTTT	CASSYREPLNTGELFF
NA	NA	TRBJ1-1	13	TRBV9	TGTGCCAGCAGCGTGCACTTGAACACTGAAGCTTTCTTT	CASSVHLNTEAFF
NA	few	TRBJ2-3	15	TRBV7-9	TGTGCCAGCGTCAGCAGTTCACTCCCCACAGATACGCAGTATTTT	CASVSSSLPTDTQYF
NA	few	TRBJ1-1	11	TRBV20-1	TGCAGTGCTCCGGGGGACATTGAAGCTTTCTTT	CSAPGDIEAFF
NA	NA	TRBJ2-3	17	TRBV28	TGTGCCAGCAGTTTTTTGGGGTTGGACGGGGGCACAGATACGCAGTATTTT	CASSFLGLDGGTDTQYF
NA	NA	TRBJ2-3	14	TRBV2	TGTGCCAGCACCCGATCCTCTAGCACAGATACGCAGTATTTT	CASTRSSSTDTQYF
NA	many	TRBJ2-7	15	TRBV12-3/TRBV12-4	TGTGCCAGCAGCCACAAAGACACGATGCCCTACGAGCAGTACTTC	CASSHKDTMPYEQYF
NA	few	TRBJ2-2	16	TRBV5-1	TGCGCCAGCAGCCCCAGGGACGGGAAGAACACCGGGGAGCTGTTTTTT	CASSPRDGKNTGELFF
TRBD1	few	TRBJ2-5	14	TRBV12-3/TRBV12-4	TGTGCCAGCAGCAGGGACAGGGGTCAAGAGACCCAGTACTTC	CASSRDRGQETQYF
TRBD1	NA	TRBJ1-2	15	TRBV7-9	TGTGCCAGCAGCCCCCGACAGGGGCCGAACTATGGCTACACCTTC	CASSPRQGPNYGYTF
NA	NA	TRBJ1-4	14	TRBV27	TGTGCCAGCAGTCCGGGGGTCGGATTGGGAAAACTGTTTTTT	CASSPGVGLGKLFF
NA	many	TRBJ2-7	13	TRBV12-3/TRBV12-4	TGTGCCAGCAGTCGGGCAGGCAGCTACGAGCAGTACTTC	CASSRAGSYEQYF
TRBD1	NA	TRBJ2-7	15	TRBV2	TGTGCCAGCAGTGAGGTAAAGGGGGCAACCTACGAGCAGTACTTC	CASSEVKGATYEQYF
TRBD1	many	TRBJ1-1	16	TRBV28	TGTGCCAGCAGTCCTACGGGGGACAGGCAGAACACTGAAGCTTTCTTT	CASSPTGDRQNTEAFF